A selection of T cell receptor beta chains follows, all from one sample in a study of blood T cell repertoires in COVID-19. Clones were sequenced by immunoSEQ multiplex PCR, and TCRdb holds only the in-frame ones, with some missing. The sample shows almost 350,000 clones, roughly 86% of them seen only once. Sequenced sample: PBMCs or T cells enriched from blood (not recorded which). Receptor source: a woman in her 30s who had been exposed to COVID-19. The CDR3 runs from the conserved cysteine through the conserved F or W. Fields, in order: clone size, J gene, V gene, D gene, CDR3 protein, CDR3 DNA. A D gene is named only where the DNA matches it firmly. Only some rows state a clone size, as once, few, many or a class for expanded clones.

clone_size: .; j_call: TRBJ2-7; v_call: TRBV27; d_call: TRBD2; cdr3_aa: CASSSLTSVHEQYF; cdr3_nt: TGTGCCAGCAGTTCCCTGACTAGCGTACACGAGCAGTACTTC
clone_size: .; j_call: TRBJ2-7; v_call: TRBV9; d_call: .; cdr3_aa: CASSGALGGSSYEQYF; cdr3_nt: TGTGCCAGCAGCGGAGCCCTGGGCGGGTCCTCCTACGAGCAGTACTTC
clone_size: .; j_call: TRBJ1-1; v_call: TRBV18; d_call: .; cdr3_aa: CASSPGRKTEAFF; cdr3_nt: TGTGCCAGCTCACCAGGGCGAAAAACTGAAGCTTTCTTT
clone_size: .; j_call: TRBJ2-2; v_call: TRBV7-6; d_call: TRBD1; cdr3_aa: CASSEQGTGELFF; cdr3_nt: TGTGCCAGCAGCGAACAGGGGACGGGGGAGCTGTTTTTT
clone_size: .; j_call: TRBJ2-3; v_call: TRBV30; d_call: TRBD1; cdr3_aa: CAWSELQGAGGQYF; cdr3_nt: TGTGCCTGGAGTGAACTACAGGGGGCCGGGGGGCAGTATTTT
clone_size: .; j_call: TRBJ2-3; v_call: TRBV5-1; d_call: .; cdr3_aa: CASSPKSRTSTDTQYF; cdr3_nt: TGCGCCAGCAGCCCCAAGTCGAGGACTAGCACAGATACGCAGTATTTT
clone_size: .; j_call: TRBJ2-7; v_call: TRBV7-8; d_call: .; cdr3_aa: CASSWSSGEQYF; cdr3_nt: TGTGCCAGCAGCTGGAGTTCGGGTGAGCAGTACTTC
clone_size: .; j_call: TRBJ1-3; v_call: TRBV7-6; d_call: .; cdr3_aa: CASSPWGTGAGNTIYF; cdr3_nt: TGTGCCAGCAGCCCCTGGGGTACAGGAGCGGGAAACACCATATATTTT
clone_size: once; j_call: TRBJ2-5; v_call: TRBV5-6; d_call: .; cdr3_aa: CASSLAGGETQYF; cdr3_nt: TGTGCCAGCAGCTTGGCTGGCGGAGAGACCCAGTACTTC
clone_size: once; j_call: TRBJ1-5; v_call: TRBV28; d_call: TRBD1; cdr3_aa: CASRPPGQGLWSNQPQHF; cdr3_nt: TGTGCCAGCAGACCTCCGGGACAGGGCCTTTGGAGCAATCAGCCCCAGCATTTT
clone_size: .; j_call: TRBJ1-1; v_call: TRBV28; d_call: .; cdr3_aa: CASSLTRTGVTEAFF; cdr3_nt: TGTGCCAGCAGTTTGACAAGAACCGGGGTCACTGAAGCTTTCTTT
clone_size: .; j_call: TRBJ2-2; v_call: TRBV18; d_call: TRBD2; cdr3_aa: CASSETSGSPGELFF; cdr3_nt: TGTGCCAGCTCAGAAACTAGCGGGAGTCCCGGGGAGCTGTTTTTT
clone_size: .; j_call: TRBJ2-3; v_call: TRBV7-2; d_call: .; cdr3_aa: CASSLDGSIGDTQYF; cdr3_nt: TGTGCCAGCAGCTTAGACGGGAGTATTGGAGATACGCAGTATTTT
clone_size: .; j_call: TRBJ2-7; v_call: TRBV28; d_call: TRBD1; cdr3_aa: CASSFRGTGHSYEQYF; cdr3_nt: TGTGCCAGCAGTTTTAGGGGGACAGGGCACTCCTACGAGCAGTACTTC
clone_size: .; j_call: TRBJ1-2; v_call: TRBV5-1; d_call: TRBD1; cdr3_aa: CASSSDHTGGADGYTF; cdr3_nt: TGCGCCAGCAGCTCGGACCATACAGGGGGCGCGGATGGCTACACCTTC
clone_size: once; j_call: TRBJ2-2; v_call: TRBV11-2; d_call: TRBD1; cdr3_aa: CASRNPGQGATGELFF; cdr3_nt: TGTGCCAGCAGGAACCCGGGACAGGGGGCGACCGGGGAGCTGTTTTTT
clone_size: .; j_call: TRBJ2-5; v_call: TRBV27; d_call: TRBD1; cdr3_aa: CASSFSGGKAETQYF; cdr3_nt: TGTGCCAGCAGTTTTTCAGGGGGTAAGGCGGAGACCCAGTACTTC
clone_size: .; j_call: TRBJ2-1; v_call: TRBV3-1/TRBV3-2; d_call: .; cdr3_aa: CASSRNSANSYNEQFF; cdr3_nt: TGTGCCAGCAGCCGGAATAGCGCGAACTCCTACAATGAGCAGTTCTTC
clone_size: .; j_call: TRBJ1-1; v_call: TRBV2; d_call: TRBD1; cdr3_aa: CASSLQGHRNTEAFF; cdr3_nt: TGTGCCAGCAGTCTACAGGGGCACAGGAACACTGAAGCTTTCTTT
clone_size: .; j_call: TRBJ2-5; v_call: TRBV5-1; d_call: TRBD2; cdr3_aa: CASSGGLAVLETQYF; cdr3_nt: TGCGCCAGCAGCGGCGGACTAGCGGTGTTAGAGACCCAGTACTTC
clone_size: .; j_call: TRBJ2-7; v_call: TRBV7-9; d_call: .; cdr3_aa: CASSLTGTRFYEQYF; cdr3_nt: TGTGCCAGCAGCTTAACCGGGACTCGGTTCTACGAGCAGTACTTC
clone_size: .; j_call: TRBJ1-5; v_call: TRBV7-2; d_call: TRBD1; cdr3_aa: CASSPADRGRANSNQPQHF; cdr3_nt: TGTGCCAGCAGCCCAGCCGACAGGGGCCGAGCTAATAGCAATCAGCCCCAGCATTTT
clone_size: once; j_call: TRBJ1-5; v_call: TRBV7-8; d_call: TRBD1; cdr3_aa: CASSLAGQLNQPQHF; cdr3_nt: TGTGCCAGCAGCTTAGCGGGACAGCTCAATCAGCCCCAGCATTTT
clone_size: once; j_call: TRBJ1-2; v_call: TRBV2; d_call: .; cdr3_aa: CASSERGVNYGYTF; cdr3_nt: TGTGCCAGCAGTGAACGGGGGGTCAACTATGGCTACACCTTC
clone_size: .; j_call: TRBJ2-1; v_call: TRBV6-4; d_call: TRBD2; cdr3_aa: CASGVGGRNRNEQFF; cdr3_nt: TGTGCCAGCGGAGTGGGCGGGAGAAATCGGAATGAGCAGTTCTTC
clone_size: once; j_call: TRBJ2-1; v_call: TRBV19; d_call: TRBD2; cdr3_aa: CASSHGTSGYNEQFF; cdr3_nt: TGTGCCAGTAGTCACGGGACTAGCGGCTACAATGAGCAGTTCTTC
clone_size: .; j_call: TRBJ2-7; v_call: TRBV7-9; d_call: .; cdr3_aa: CASSLAGQGTYEQYF; cdr3_nt: TGTGCCAGCAGCTTAGCCGGGCAGGGAACCTACGAGCAGTACTTC
clone_size: .; j_call: TRBJ2-5; v_call: TRBV9; d_call: .; cdr3_aa: CASSVQGREQETQYF; cdr3_nt: TGTGCCAGCAGCGTACAGGGGCGAGAGCAAGAGACCCAGTACTTC
clone_size: .; j_call: TRBJ2-1; v_call: TRBV5-1; d_call: TRBD2; cdr3_aa: CASRPGRTYNEQFF; cdr3_nt: TGCGCCAGCAGACCCGGGAGGACCTACAATGAGCAGTTCTTC
clone_size: .; j_call: TRBJ2-5; v_call: TRBV2; d_call: TRBD2; cdr3_aa: CASRGSSGWGETQYF; cdr3_nt: TGTGCCAGCAGGGGATCTAGCGGGTGGGGAGAGACCCAGTACTTC
clone_size: .; j_call: TRBJ2-5; v_call: TRBV29-1; d_call: .; cdr3_aa: CSGRQVLQETQYF; cdr3_nt: TGCAGCGGCCGACAGGTCCTACAAGAGACCCAGTACTTC
clone_size: .; j_call: TRBJ2-5; v_call: TRBV6-4; d_call: TRBD2; cdr3_aa: CARPDRFSGEQETQYF; cdr3_nt: TGTGCCAGACCTGACCGGTTTAGCGGGGAACAAGAGACCCAGTACTTC
clone_size: .; j_call: TRBJ2-5; v_call: TRBV9; d_call: TRBD2; cdr3_aa: CASSVAAGGPETQYF; cdr3_nt: TGTGCCAGCAGCGTAGCAGCGGGAGGGCCAGAGACCCAGTACTTC
clone_size: .; j_call: TRBJ1-2; v_call: TRBV9; d_call: .; cdr3_aa: CASSVARRGEGYTF; cdr3_nt: TGTGCCAGCAGCGTAGCTAGAAGGGGCGAGGGCTACACCTTC
clone_size: .; j_call: TRBJ2-7; v_call: TRBV18; d_call: .; cdr3_aa: CASSPMKGAFSYEQYF; cdr3_nt: TGTGCCAGCTCACCAATGAAAGGGGCGTTTTCCTACGAGCAGTACTTC
clone_size: .; j_call: TRBJ1-2; v_call: TRBV20-1; d_call: TRBD1; cdr3_aa: CSAPGGYGYTF; cdr3_nt: TGCAGTGCTCCAGGGGGCTATGGCTACACCTTC
clone_size: .; j_call: TRBJ1-6; v_call: TRBV18; d_call: .; cdr3_aa: CASSPQNSGNSPLHF; cdr3_nt: TGTGCCAGCTCACCACAGAACAGCGGTAATTCACCCCTCCACTTT
clone_size: .; j_call: TRBJ1-5; v_call: TRBV6-5; d_call: TRBD1; cdr3_aa: CASSPGTGEDQPQHF; cdr3_nt: TGTGCCAGCAGTCCCGGGACAGGGGAGGATCAGCCCCAGCATTTT
clone_size: .; j_call: TRBJ1-1; v_call: TRBV6-5; d_call: TRBD1; cdr3_aa: CASRRLLQGGRGAFF; cdr3_nt: TGTGCCAGCAGACGACTACTTCAAGGGGGCAGGGGAGCTTTCTTT
clone_size: .; j_call: TRBJ2-5; v_call: TRBV9; d_call: TRBD2; cdr3_aa: CASSAQLAGGVETQYF; cdr3_nt: TGTGCCAGCAGCGCGCAACTAGCGGGAGGAGTAGAGACCCAGTACTTC
clone_size: .; j_call: TRBJ1-2; v_call: TRBV28; d_call: .; cdr3_aa: CASTLQGWAGYTF; cdr3_nt: TGTGCCAGCACCCTACAGGGATGGGCCGGCTACACCTTC
clone_size: .; j_call: TRBJ1-3; v_call: TRBV19; d_call: TRBD1; cdr3_aa: CASSPRDRGVKAGNTIYF; cdr3_nt: TGTGCCAGTAGTCCGCGGGACAGGGGAGTGAAAGCTGGAAACACCATATATTTT
clone_size: .; j_call: TRBJ2-4; v_call: TRBV3-1/TRBV3-2; d_call: .; cdr3_aa: CASSIARPICKENIQYF; cdr3_nt: TGTGCCAGCAGCATAGCCCGTCCCATTTGCAAAGAAAACATTCAGTACTTC
clone_size: .; j_call: TRBJ2-5; v_call: TRBV12-5; d_call: TRBD2; cdr3_aa: CASGLGTGTSPYQETQYF; cdr3_nt: TGTGCTAGTGGTTTGGGAACCGGGACTAGCCCGTACCAAGAGACCCAGTACTTC
clone_size: few; j_call: TRBJ1-5; v_call: TRBV4-2; d_call: TRBD1; cdr3_aa: CASSQGDSSNQPQHF; cdr3_nt: TGTGCCAGCAGCCAAGGGGACAGTAGCAATCAGCCCCAGCATTTT
clone_size: .; j_call: TRBJ2-2; v_call: TRBV6-6; d_call: TRBD1; cdr3_aa: CASVQGAARELFF; cdr3_nt: TGTGCCAGCGTCCAGGGGGCGGCCCGGGAGCTGTTTTTT
clone_size: .; j_call: TRBJ2-6; v_call: TRBV2; d_call: .; cdr3_aa: CASRLGDRTGANVLTF; cdr3_nt: TGTGCCAGCAGGCTAGGGGATCGGACCGGGGCCAACGTCCTGACTTTC
clone_size: .; j_call: TRBJ1-2; v_call: TRBV2; d_call: .; cdr3_aa: CASSYKRQAPYGYTF; cdr3_nt: TGTGCCAGCAGTTACAAACGACAGGCGCCCTATGGCTACACCTTC
clone_size: .; j_call: TRBJ2-7; v_call: TRBV5-6; d_call: .; cdr3_aa: CASSDDRAGGFGNEQYF; cdr3_nt: TGTGCCAGCAGCGACGACAGGGCGGGAGGCTTTGGGAACGAGCAGTACTTC
clone_size: .; j_call: TRBJ2-7; v_call: TRBV6-5; d_call: .; cdr3_aa: CASSYSGAGENEQYF; cdr3_nt: TGTGCCAGCAGTTACTCGGGGGCGGGAGAAAACGAGCAGTACTTC
clone_size: .; j_call: TRBJ1-5; v_call: TRBV9; d_call: TRBD1; cdr3_aa: CASNPTGDQPQHF; cdr3_nt: TGTGCCAGCAATCCGACAGGGGATCAGCCCCAGCATTTT
clone_size: .; j_call: TRBJ2-5; v_call: TRBV24-1; d_call: TRBD2; cdr3_aa: CATSETGGKETQYF; cdr3_nt: TGTGCCACCAGTGAGACCGGGGGGAAAGAGACCCAGTACTTC
clone_size: .; j_call: TRBJ1-6; v_call: TRBV9; d_call: TRBD1; cdr3_aa: CASSVAHRGRNSPLHF; cdr3_nt: TGTGCCAGCAGCGTAGCTCACAGGGGGAGGAATTCACCCCTCCACTTT
clone_size: .; j_call: TRBJ1-5; v_call: TRBV27; d_call: .; cdr3_aa: CASSLGGSNQPQHF; cdr3_nt: TGTGCCAGCAGTCTCGGGGGAAGCAATCAGCCCCAGCATTTT
clone_size: .; j_call: TRBJ2-7; v_call: TRBV7-3; d_call: .; cdr3_aa: CASSDSGYEQYF; cdr3_nt: TGTGCCAGCAGCGATTCAGGGTACGAGCAGTACTTC
clone_size: once; j_call: TRBJ2-3; v_call: TRBV5-1; d_call: .; cdr3_aa: CASSLGHFTDTQYF; cdr3_nt: TGCGCCAGCAGCTTGGGTCACTTCACAGATACGCAGTATTTT